This passage covers 8 T cell receptor beta chains from one sample sequenced in a study of T cells in Graves' hyperthyroidism and ophthalmopathy. Template material for amplifying TCR beta CDR3 regions consisted of RNA transcripts. The HTBI set primed first-round TCR CDR3 RT-PCR. TCRdb processed the multiplex PCR reads anew with MiXCR; each CDR3 protein has one entry. Seen here are nearly 600,000 distinct CDR3 sequences, 12% to 15% observed once, and the top ten hold roughly 7%. The specimen sequenced was blood. The receptor set was obtained from a woman between 18 and 30 years old with Graves' ophthalmopathy.

There are many counts of this clonotype. The V gene is TRBV20-1, the J gene TRBJ2-3; 10 bases line up with TRBD2. The CDR3 runs to 15 residues. The germline V gene has CDR1 DFQATT and CDR2 SNEGSKA (reference sequence). V shed 3 bases and J 1 base; nucleotides not matched to a gene: 4. The CDR3 DNA is TGCAGTGCTAGCCCCGGGACTAGCGGCACAGATACGCAGTATTTT. This gives the protein CSASPGTSGTDTQYF.

In this sample, this clonotype turned up a few times. The chain combines TRBV14 with TRBJ2-7; TRBD1 matches 8 bases. V shed 4 bases and J 1 base; nucleotides not matched to a gene: 12. This CDR3 contains 17 residues. Germline CDR1 is SGHDN and CDR2 is FVKESK. The CDR3 loop reads CASSPTAGQGLSYEQYF. The CDR3 nucleotides are TGTGCCAGCAGCCCGACCGCAGGACAGGGCCTATCCTACGAGCAGTACTTC.

Many counts were recorded for this clonotype. The V call is TRBV12-3 or TRBV12-4, the J call TRBJ1-1; D is perhaps TRBD1 (6 bases). V dropped 3 bases and J dropped 7 bases, with 15 bases sitting between them. The CDR3 covers 14 residues. CDR3 nucleotides: TGTGCCAGCAGTTTGTGGAGGGGGGTTGGTGAAGCTTTCTTT. Protein: CASSLWRGVGEAFF.

In this sample, this clonotype turned up many times. The J gene is TRBJ2-7, the V gene TRBV19; 9 nucleotides agree with TRBD2. Germline CDR1 and CDR2: LNHDA and SQIVND (reference sequence). The CDR3 contains 15 residues. The V and J ends lost 5 bases and 6 bases, in that order; junction bases with no gene match: 11. CDR3 protein: CASSAMAGGPVEQYF. The CDR3 DNA sequence: TGTGCCAGTAGTGCGATGGCGGGAGGGCCAGTCGAGCAGTACTTC.

In this sample, this clonotype turned up many times. The CDR3: CASRGTGLNQPQHF. In nucleotides, the CDR3 is TGTGCCAGCAGGGGGACAGGCCTCAATCAGCCCCAGCATTTT. The chain is built from TRBV12-3 or TRBV12-4 and TRBJ1-5, with 8 nucleotides matching TRBD1. Trimming removed 6 bases from V and 3 bases from J; junction bases left unmatched: 4. The CDR3 loop spans 14 amino acids.

This clonotype came up many times. The chain employs TRBV5-1 and TRBJ2-3; possibly TRBD2 for D (5 bases). V was cut by 1 base and J by 3 bases, with 12 bases left in between. The CDR3 totals 15 residues. The germline V gene encodes CDR1 SGHRS and CDR2 YFSETQ. CDR3 sequence (DNA): TGCGCCAGCAGCTTGTCGGGAATTCCTACAGATACGCAGTATTTT. Its translation: CASSLSGIPTDTQYF. The entire variable domain, with the rest obtained from reference TRBV5-1 and TRBJ2-3, is as follows: KAGVTQTPRYLIKTRGQQVTLSCSPISGHRSVSWYQQTPGQGLQFLFEYFSETQRNKGNFPGRFSGRQFSNSRSEMNVSTLELGDSALYLCASSLSGIPTDTQYFGPGTRLTVL.

This clonotype came up many times. The chain joins TRBV20-1 to TRBJ2-7, with unresolved D. The CDR3 totals 14 residues. Trimming took off 2 bases at V and 9 bases at J, with 20 bases between the two ends. CDR1 and CDR2 from the germline V gene are DFQATT and SNEGSKA (reference sequence). The CDR3: CSARSDSGPSVQYF. CDR3 nucleotides: TGCAGTGCTAGAAGTGACTCCGGGCCTTCGGTGCAGTACTTC.

This clonotype was picked up a small number of times. The chain employs TRBV20-1 and TRBJ1-1; 7 positions match TRBD1. The J segment lost 0 bases and the V segment lost 2 bases, leaving 21 bases of the junction unmatched. The germline V gene encodes CDR1 DFQATT and CDR2 SNEGSKA (reference sequence). There are 20 residues in the CDR3. Here the CDR3 DNA reads TGCAGTGCTAGACCCTCCGAGCGGACAGGTGTGAGTTTTATGAACACTGAAGCTTTCTTT. It encodes CSARPSERTGVSFMNTEAFF.